This passage covers 11 T cell receptor beta chains from one sample sequenced in a study of cytomegalovirus exposure and HLA in healthy donors. Primers included in the PCR were 60 Vbeta and 13 Jbeta primers. This table comes from immunoSEQ multiplex PCR, and its TCRdb copy is limited to in-frame clones, with some not included. The repertoire holds approximately 100,000 clones, with roughly 82% as singletons. Material: PBMCs. The source of these receptors is a man in his fifties or sixties in good health and CMV-seronegative.

This chain links TRBV5-6 with TRBJ2-7; maybe TRBD2 (6 bases). The CDR3 extends over 15 amino acids. The germline gives CDR1 SGHDT, CDR2 YYEEEE. The V end was cut by 3 bases, the J end by 0 bases, with 13 bases between. The CDR3 DNA follows: TGTGCCAGCAGCTGGGGACTGGTAAGCTCCTACGAGCAGTACTTC. Amino acid sequence: CASSWGLVSSYEQYF.

This chain connects TRBV5-1 to TRBJ2-3; D remains unclear. Germline V gene sequence: CDR1 SGHRS, CDR2 YFSETQ. The length of the CDR3 is 12 residues. Trimming cost V 4 bases and J 5 bases, with 8 bases left between them. The CDR3 here is CASSLAGDTQYF. The DNA for the CDR3 is TGCGCCAGCAGCCTGGCCGGAGATACGCAGTATTTT.

The chain couples TRBV5-4 to TRBJ1-4; 9 positions match TRBD1. Germline trimming cut 1 base from V and 12 bases from J; bases unmatched to any gene: 4. The CDR3 is 13 residues long. Germline V gene lookup returns CDR1 SGHNT and CDR2 YYREEE (reference sequence). CDR3 nucleotides: TGTGCCAGCAGCTTGTACAGGGGGCGGGAACTGTTTTTT. Protein sequence: CASSLYRGRELFF.

V usage is TRBV5-6 and J usage is TRBJ2-5, with D possibly being TRBD2 (5 bases). The end of the DNA fits TRBJ2-7 better, so the J call may be wrong. Germline V gene data show CDR1 as SGHDT and CDR2 as YYEEEE. The CDR3 sequence is 15 residues long. The CDR3 nucleotides are TGTGCCAGCAGCAACGGGATTTTGGGCGTCCACGAGCAGTACTTC. Its protein product is CASSNGILGVHEQYF.

The chain employs TRBV19 and TRBJ2-1; TRBD1 agrees at 7 bases. This CDR3 has 13 amino acids. The trim removed 3 bases at V and 7 bases at J, leaving 3 bases unmatched. CDR1 is LNHDA and CDR2 is SQIVND in the germline V gene (reference sequence). The CDR3, as DNA: TGTGCCAGTAGTATTAAGGGGGCAAATGAGCAGTTCTTC. Its protein product is CASSIKGANEQFF.

The rearrangement uses TRBV19 and TRBJ2-7, with D possibly matching TRBD2 (5 bases). The CDR3 is 14 amino acids. V lost 5 bases and J 1 base, leaving 12 bases between the germline ends. Germline loops: CDR1 LNHDA, CDR2 SQIVND (reference sequence). The CDR3 spells CASSSIANSYEQYF. The CDR3 DNA follows: TGTGCCAGTAGTTCTATAGCGAATTCCTACGAGCAGTACTTC.

This chain joins TRBV14 and TRBJ2-6; no clear D. Germline values: CDR1 SGHDN, CDR2 FVKESK. With 0 bases removed from V and 4 bases from J, the gap between germline ends came to 13 bases. The CDR3 runs to 17 residues. CDR3 region: CASSQEAGGAGANVLTF. The DNA for the CDR3 is TGTGCCAGCAGCCAAGAGGCCGGCGGCGCAGGGGCCAACGTCCTGACTTTC.

To note about this clone: The junction does not match germline at one end; this may be a read error. The chain couples TRBV7-9 to TRBJ2-2; a weak D match, TRBD1 (5 bases). The CDR3 extends over 14 amino acids. Germline V gives CDR1 SEHNR, CDR2 FQNEAQ (reference sequence). The CDR3 nucleotides are TGTTCCAGCAGCCCAGGGTTTCGGGCCGGGGAGCTGTTTTTT. Translating it yields CSSSPGFRAGELFF. The entire variable domain, with the rest obtained from reference TRBV7-9 and TRBJ2-2, is as follows: DTGVSQNPRHKITKRGQNVTFRCDPISEHNRLYWYRQTLGQGPEFLTYFQNEAQLEKSRLLSDRFSAERPKGSFSTLEIQRTEQGDSAMYLCSSSPGFRAGELFFGEGSRLTVL.

The chain uses TRBV5-4 and TRBJ1-5; D may be TRBD1 (5 bases). Germline V gene data show CDR1 as SGHNT and CDR2 as YYREEE (reference sequence). Trimming stripped 4 bases from V and 7 bases from J, with 15 bases between. This CDR3 has 14 amino acids. The CDR3 DNA reads as TGTGCCAGCAGCCGATGGGGAGGGGAGCAGCCCCAGCATTTT. Protein: CASSRWGGEQPQHF.

A few counts support this clone. The chain is built from TRBV5-1 and TRBJ1-1, with 8 bases identical to TRBD1. This CDR3 is built from 13 residues. The J segment lost 7 bases and the V segment lost 4 bases, leaving 6 bases of the junction unmatched. From germline, CDR1 is SGHRS and CDR2 YFSETQ. CDR3 protein: CASSGDRGGEAFF. CDR3 sequence (DNA): TGCGCCAGCAGCGGCGACAGGGGCGGTGAAGCTTTCTTT.

In its sample, this clone was seen a few times. This chain links TRBV4-3 with TRBJ1-3; TRBD1 aligns across 7 bases. The germline gives CDR1 LGHNA, CDR2 YSLEER. V was clipped by 4 bases and J by 3 bases; unmatched bases: 6. CDR3 size: 15 residues. The DNA of the CDR3 is TGCGCCAGCAGCCTTCGCCGGGACAGTGGAAACACCATATATTTT. This codes for CASSLRRDSGNTIYF.